What follows are 27 T cell receptor beta chains derived from one specimen sequenced in a study of T cell responses to AZD1222 COVID-19 vaccine. Profiled with immunoSEQ multiplex PCR; TCRdb holds only in-frame clones, not every one. The sample includes 130,000 or so clones, approximately 83% of them seen just once. Sample: peripheral blood, taken on day 0 of AZD1222 vaccination. These receptors were obtained from an adult in good health.

The CDR3 DNA reads TGTGCCAGCAGTTATCAGCGAGAGACCCAGTACTTC. Residues: CASSYQRETQYF. This chain connects TRBV6-5 to TRBJ2-5; D is unresolved. CDR1 and CDR2 from the germline V gene are MNHEY and SVGAGI. The CDR3 sequence is 12 residues long. V was cut by 3 bases and J by 4 bases, with 6 bases left in between.

This clone was recorded a few times. Other DNA variants within this sample encode the same CDR3. The chain combines TRBV12-3 or TRBV12-4 with TRBJ1-2, with a possible D match to TRBD1 (6 bases). V was cut by 2 bases and J by 2 bases, with 6 bases left in between. The CDR3 spans 13 residues. As DNA, the CDR3 is TGTGCCAGCAGTTTACAGGGGAACTATGGCTACACCTTC. This sequence encodes CASSLQGNYGYTF.

This chain connects TRBV6-2 or TRBV6-3 to TRBJ1-3; no clear D gene. CDR3 length: 13 amino acids. Trimming removed 6 bases at V and 2 bases at J, with 8 bases between. CDR1 is MNHEY and CDR2 is SVGEGT in the germline V gene. The CDR3 is CASSQTAGNTIYF. The CDR3 nucleotides read TGTGCCAGCAGCCAGACTGCTGGAAACACCATATATTTT.

The rearrangement joins TRBV19 to TRBJ2-7; 10 positions agree with TRBD2. From germline, CDR1 is LNHDA and CDR2 SQIVND (reference sequence). The V and J ends lost 4 bases and 5 bases, in that order; junction bases with no gene match: 8. This CDR3 is built from 15 residues. The chain's CDR3 is CASSSLSSGSDEQYF. CDR3 sequence (DNA): TGTGCCAGTAGTAGCCTTTCTAGCGGGAGTGACGAGCAGTACTTC.

The CDR3 bases are TGTGCTACTTCCGCCGGGGGCCAGACCCAGTACTTC. Residues: CATSAGGQTQYF. V and J are TRBV12-5 and TRBJ2-5; possibly TRBD1 or TRBD2 for D (6 bases each). This CDR3 has 12 amino acids. V lost 10 bases and J 6 bases, leaving 15 bases between the germline ends. Germline lookup yields CDR1 LGHNT and CDR2 FRNRAP.

The chain recombines TRBV2 with TRBJ1-5, with 9 bases fitting TRBD1. The trim removed 8 bases at V and 4 bases at J, leaving 9 bases unmatched. Germline-derived CDR1 and CDR2 are SNHLY and FYNNEI. The CDR3 contains 15 residues. The CDR3 reads CASSLSGQGNQPQHF. The CDR3, as DNA: TGTGCCAGCTCGCTTTCGGGACAGGGAAATCAGCCCCAGCATTTT.

V usage is TRBV5-6 and J usage is TRBJ2-2; 9 bases map to TRBD1. After removal of 1 base from V and 0 bases from J, the junction contained 7 bases not matched to a gene. CDR1 is SGHDT and CDR2 is YYEEEE in the germline V gene. CDR3 size: 18 residues. CDR3 nucleotides: TGTGCCAGCAGCTTGCGGGACAGGGTCTCCGCGAACACCGGGGAGCTGTTTTTT. Residues: CASSLRDRVSANTGELFF. Using reference TRBV5-6 and TRBJ2-2 for the parts outside the CDR3, the full variable domain is DAGVTQSPTHLIKTRGQQVTLRCSPKSGHDTVSWYQQALGQGPQFIFQYYEEEERQRGNFPDRFSGHQFPNYSSELNVNALLLGDSALYLCASSLRDRVSANTGELFFGEGSRLTVL.

The chain uses TRBV5-6 and TRBJ2-7, with 9 positions matching TRBD2. This CDR3 is 15 amino acids long. Trimming removed 0 bases from V and 3 bases from J; junction bases left unmatched: 4. Germline V gene sequence: CDR1 SGHDT, CDR2 YYEEEE. CDR3 amino acids: CASSLDPSGNYEQYF. CDR3 coding DNA: TGTGCCAGCAGCTTGGACCCTAGCGGGAACTACGAGCAGTACTTC.

This rearrangement joins TRBV29-1 to TRBJ2-6; D is unclear. The CDR3 runs 12 residues. Germline lookup yields CDR1 SQVTM and CDR2 ANQGSEA. Deletions cut 3 bases from V and 7 bases from J, with 7 bases between. The CDR3 sequence: CSVDKFANVLTF. In DNA form, the CDR3 reads TGCAGCGTTGATAAGTTTGCCAACGTCCTGACTTTC.

The CDR3 bases are TGTGCCACCGGGACTAGCGGGGGGGCTACCTACAATGAGCAGTTCTTC. It yields the protein CATGTSGGATYNEQFF. The rearrangement joins TRBV19 to TRBJ2-1; 16 bases map to TRBD2. Trimming took 10 bases from V and 2 from J; bases not matched to a gene: 5. CDR1 and CDR2 (germline): LNHDA, SQIVND (reference sequence). This CDR3 comprises 16 residues.

The chain combines TRBV6-5 with TRBJ1-6; TRBD1 might be the D (6 bases). Germline-derived CDR1 and CDR2 are MNHEY and SVGAGI. CDR3 length: 14 amino acids. The ends were cut back, 5 bases at V and 2 bases at J, with 7 bases in the middle. The CDR3 is CASSRDTYNSPLHF. CDR3 DNA: TGTGCCAGCAGTCGGGACACCTATAATTCACCCCTCCACTTT.

This clone was counted only a few times. The chain carries TRBV15 and TRBJ2-7, with D maybe TRBD2 (6 bases). The CDR3 loop spans 15 amino acids. Germline V gene data show CDR1 as LNHNV and CDR2 as YYDKDF (reference sequence). V was cut by 3 bases and J by 0 bases, with 12 bases left in between. The CDR3 protein is CATSRLRDSSYEQYF. As DNA, the CDR3 is TGTGCCACCAGCAGGCTTAGGGACTCCTCCTACGAGCAGTACTTC.

The CDR3 protein is CASSYSQTYEQYF. CDR3 coding DNA: TGTGCCAGCAGTTACAGTCAGACCTACGAGCAGTACTTC. The rearrangement links TRBV6-2 or TRBV6-3 to TRBJ2-7; D ambiguous. This CDR3 contains 13 residues. Germline values: CDR1 MNHEY, CDR2 SVGEGT. Trimming cost V 2 bases and J 2 bases, with 7 bases left between them.

J is TRBJ1-1 and V is TRBV27; weak D call: TRBD1 (6 bases). V lost 6 bases to trimming and J lost 10 bases, with 12 bases between them. From germline, CDR1 is MNHEY and CDR2 SMNVEV (reference sequence). The CDR3 runs 11 residues. The CDR3 DNA reads as TGTGCCAGCAGGGGGGGCTCGCTAGCTTTCTTT. It is translated as CASRGGSLAFF.

V usage is TRBV18 and J usage is TRBJ2-1; 8 bases line up with TRBD2. The CDR3 loop spans 14 amino acids. From germline, CDR1 is KGHSH and CDR2 LQKENI. J was trimmed by 3 bases and V by 6 bases; bases with no gene match: 4. CDR3 nucleotide sequence: TGTGCCAGCTCCCCGCGGGGGGTCTACAATGAGCAGTTCTTC. Protein: CASSPRGVYNEQFF.

In its sample, this clone was seen once. The CDR3 protein is CASRQRPAGASGETQYF. As DNA, the CDR3 is TGTGCCAGCAGACAAAGGCCAGCGGGAGCGTCCGGGGAGACCCAGTACTTC. The chain uses TRBV7-9 and TRBJ2-5, with 8 bases identical to TRBD2. Trimming at V came to 6 bases and at J to 5 bases, leaving 17 bases not matched to a gene. The CDR3 runs 17 residues. The germline V gene encodes CDR1 SEHNR and CDR2 FQNEAQ (reference sequence).

CDR3 region: CASIRPGTDNYEQYF. The CDR3 DNA reads TGTGCCAGCATACGACCCGGGACAGACAACTACGAGCAGTACTTC. The chain couples TRBV7-2 to TRBJ2-7, with TRBD1 matching 7 bases. CDR3 length equals 15 residues. Germline trimming cut 7 bases from V and 3 bases from J; bases unmatched to any gene: 12. Germline CDR1 SGHTA, CDR2 FQGNSA.

V is TRBV28 and J is TRBJ1-5, with 7 bases matching TRBD1. There are 15 residues in the CDR3. CDR1 MDHEN and CDR2 SYDVKM come from the germline V gene. J was trimmed by 3 bases and V by 10 bases; bases with no gene match: 12. CDR3 nucleotide sequence: TGTGCCACTACGCTGCTCGGGACAGTCAATCAGCCCCAGCATTTT. As protein: CATTLLGTVNQPQHF.

The chain couples TRBV21-1 to TRBJ2-3. TRBV21-1 is a listed pseudogene. This CDR3 has 17 amino acids. This CDR3 is CASSKARPDPSTDTQYF. As DNA, the CDR3 is TGTGCCAGCAGCAAAGCGCGACCAGATCCTAGCACAGATACGCAGTATTTT.

This clone turned up a few times. The V and J genes are TRBV27 and TRBJ1-3; 8 bases map to TRBD1. CDR1 and CDR2 (germline): MNHEY, SMNVEV (reference sequence). The V and J ends lost 2 bases and 0 bases, in that order; junction bases with no gene match: 9. This CDR3 comprises 18 residues. This CDR3 is CASSLQGTGAFSGNTIYF. CDR3 DNA sequence: TGTGCCAGCAGTTTACAAGGGACAGGAGCCTTCTCTGGAAACACCATATATTTT.

The DNA of the CDR3 is TGCGCCAGCAGCTTGGGACAGGGCCCTAATGAAAAACTGTTTTTT. The encoded protein is CASSLGQGPNEKLFF. The rearrangement uses TRBV5-1 and TRBJ1-4; 7 positions match TRBD1. V was pared by 0 bases and J by 3 bases, with 2 bases of the junction left unmatched. Germline V gene sequence: CDR1 SGHRS, CDR2 YFSETQ. CDR3 length equals 15 residues.

CDR3 residues: CASSLERRLGTHSYEQYF. In DNA form, the CDR3 reads TGTGCCAGCAGCTTAGAGCGTCGGCTTGGGACACACTCCTACGAGCAGTACTTC. The chain uses TRBV7-2 and TRBJ2-7, with D possibly matching TRBD1 (6 bases). CDR3 length: 18 amino acids. The germline V gene encodes CDR1 SGHTA and CDR2 FQGNSA. V gave up 1 base and J gave up 0 bases, with 19 bases separating them.

The V and J genes are TRBV7-9 and TRBJ1-1; 8 bases are a match to TRBD1. Per the germline V gene, CDR1 is SEHNR and CDR2 is FQNEAQ (reference sequence). V shed 4 bases, J shed 1 base, and the junction held 11 bases outside the gene matches. The CDR3 length is 17 residues. DNA for the CDR3: TGTGCCAGCAGCTCCGTCAACCCAGGGGGCAGGAACACTGAAGCTTTCTTT. It specifies CASSSVNPGGRNTEAFF.

DNA for the CDR3: TGTGCCAGCAGCCTGACAGGTCTTCACTATGGCTACACCTTC. Translation gives CASSLTGLHYGYTF. The rearrangement uses TRBV5-4 and TRBJ1-2, with D tentatively TRBD1 (6 bases). The ends were cut back, 4 bases at V and 3 bases at J, with 13 bases in the middle. Germline V gene data show CDR1 as SGHNT and CDR2 as YYREEE (reference sequence). The CDR3 covers 14 residues.

The rearrangement links TRBV5-4 to TRBJ2-4; D gene uncertain. This CDR3 contains 13 residues. The germline V gene encodes CDR1 SGHNT and CDR2 YYREEE (reference sequence). With 9 bases removed from V and 2 bases from J, the gap between germline ends came to 12 bases. The CDR3 loop is CAIFEVSKNIQYF. The DNA of the CDR3 is TGTGCCATTTTTGAGGTCTCCAAAAACATTCAGTACTTC.

The chain carries TRBV25-1 and TRBJ1-2; D is unresolved. The CDR3 has 10 amino acids. The V end lost 5 bases, the J end lost 4 bases, and 2 bases lay between the germline ends. Germline lookup yields CDR1 MGHDK and CDR2 SYGVNS. This CDR3 is CASSLYGYTF. DNA for the CDR3: TGTGCCAGCAGTCTCTATGGCTACACCTTC.

The J gene is TRBJ2-6, the V gene TRBV9; no definite D call. Trimming took off 1 base at V and 2 bases at J, with 4 bases between the two ends. The CDR3 consists of 14 residues. Germline V CDR1 and CDR2: SGDLS, YYNGEE. The CDR3 protein is CASSVITGANVLTF. Here the CDR3 DNA reads TGTGCCAGCAGCGTAATTACTGGGGCCAACGTCCTGACTTTC.